This T cell receptor beta chain was sequenced for a study of CXCR3-negative and CXCR3-positive naive CD8 T cells. Each TRB cDNA library was prepared by 5' RACE (with UMI labels). TCRdb reprocessed the 5' RACE reads; each CDR3 protein has one entry and no DNA is given. This sample's clone table lists approximately 52,000 distinct CDR3 sequences. The length of the CDR3 is 15 residues. CDR1 LGHNA and CDR2 YNFKEQ come from the germline V gene. V and J are TRBV4-2 and TRBJ2-2. Source material: memory CD8+ T cells from blood. The sequence derives from a human donor in good health. Some clones in this sample may be carry-over from other donors' samples. The CDR3 loop reads CASSYGRTNTGELFF.